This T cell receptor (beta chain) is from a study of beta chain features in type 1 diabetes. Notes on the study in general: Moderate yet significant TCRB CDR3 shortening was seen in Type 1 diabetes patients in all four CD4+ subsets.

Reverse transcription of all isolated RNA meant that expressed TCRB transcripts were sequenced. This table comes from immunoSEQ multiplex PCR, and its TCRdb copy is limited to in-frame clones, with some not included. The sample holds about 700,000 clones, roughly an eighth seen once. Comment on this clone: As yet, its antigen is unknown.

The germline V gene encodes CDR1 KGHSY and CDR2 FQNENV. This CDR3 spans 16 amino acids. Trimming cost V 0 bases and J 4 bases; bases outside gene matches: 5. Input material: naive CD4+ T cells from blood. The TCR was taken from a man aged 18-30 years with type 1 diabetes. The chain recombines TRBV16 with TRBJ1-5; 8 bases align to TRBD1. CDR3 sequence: CASSQSGQGVNQPQHF. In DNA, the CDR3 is TGTGCCAGCAGCCAATCAGGACAGGGAGTGAATCAGCCCCAGCATTTT.